Below, 26 T cell receptor beta chains from the same sample are listed, as sequenced in a study of T cells in Graves' hyperthyroidism and ophthalmopathy. TCR beta CDR3 regions were amplified from RNA. Carried out on the TCR CDR3, a first-round RT-PCR used the HTBI primer set. Using its own MiXCR run on the multiplex PCR reads, TCRdb lists one record per CDR3 protein. Among 550,000 to 850,000 distinct CDR3 sequences listed, roughly a sixth were seen once. The source material was blood. These receptors came from a woman in her fifties or sixties with Graves' hyperthyroidism that later progressed to Graves' ophthalmopathy.

V usage is TRBV3-1 and J usage is TRBJ2-4; TRBD2 matches 8 bases. The CDR3 totals 18 residues. V lost 0 bases and J lost 8; bases outside the gene matches: 15. The germline gives CDR1 LGHDT, CDR2 YNNKEL (reference sequence). The chain's CDR3 is CASSQDGPGGRPRDIQYF. The CDR3, as DNA: TGTGCCAGCAGCCAAGACGGGCCGGGGGGGCGTCCCAGGGACATTCAGTACTTC.

In the case of this clonotype: This may be a read error, as it is one base from a much larger clone. The chain links TRBV5-1 to TRBJ2-3; the D gene is possibly TRBD2 (6 bases). Germline V CDR1 and CDR2: SGHRS, YFSETQ. This CDR3 comprises 16 residues. CDR3 amino acids: CAGSFVSGRAVDTQYF. The DNA of the CDR3 is TGCGCCGGCAGTTTCGTTAGCGGTCGGGCCGTGGATACGCAGTATTTT.

This clonotype has only a few counts. This chain joins TRBV20-1 and TRBJ2-1; tentatively, D is TRBD1 (6 bases). This CDR3 comprises 13 residues. Trimming pared 6 bases from V and 2 bases from J, leaving 11 bases between. The germline CDR1 and CDR2 sequences are DFQATT and SNEGSKA (reference sequence). CDR3 bases: TGCAGTGCAACCGGGACACCCTACAATGAGCAGTTCTTC. It translates to CSATGTPYNEQFF.

There are many counts of this clonotype. This chain connects TRBV11-2 to TRBJ2-1, with 7 bases aligning to TRBD1. Germline values: CDR1 SGHAT, CDR2 FQNNGV. The CDR3 has 15 amino acids. The junction had 9 bases not matched to a gene; V was cut back by 6 bases and J by 4 bases. CDR3 DNA: TGTGCCAGCAGATTTAGGCAGGGGGAATACAATGAGCAGTTCTTC. It specifies CASRFRQGEYNEQFF.

In the case of this clonotype: It may be a read error: a sequence one base away is much more abundant. The V call is TRBV5-5, the J call TRBJ1-1; D unresolved. Per the germline V gene, CDR1 is SGHKS and CDR2 is YYEKEE (reference sequence). This CDR3 has 14 residues. CDR3 DNA sequence: TGTGCCAGCAGCTTGGACACGTGGAACACTGGAGCTTTCTTT. Protein product: CASSLDTWNTGAFF.

The rearrangement links TRBV7-9 to TRBJ2-3; D is unresolved. CDR1 and CDR2 from the germline V gene are SEHNR and FQNEAQ (reference sequence). This CDR3 comprises 12 residues. V gave up 9 bases and J gave up 1 base, with 8 bases separating them. The CDR3 coding sequence is TGTGCCAGTATAGCAGGCACAGATACGCAGTATTTT. Translating it yields CASIAGTDTQYF.

This clonotype was found a few times. This chain links TRBV3-1 with TRBJ2-1, with 8 bases lining up with TRBD2. Germline lookup yields CDR1 LGHDT and CDR2 YNNKEL (reference sequence). Unmatched junction bases numbered 10, after V lost 1 base and J lost 5 bases. The CDR3 spans 17 residues. CDR3 residues: CASSQGGYSGEHNEQFF. The CDR3 DNA reads TGTGCCAGCAGCCAAGGGGGGTATAGCGGGGAGCACAATGAGCAGTTCTTC.

In this sample, this clonotype turned up many times. The V call is TRBV27, the J call TRBJ1-5; D possibly corresponds to TRBD1 (5 bases). Germline CDR1 and CDR2: MNHEY and SMNVEV (reference sequence). This CDR3 has 16 residues. Trimming removed 5 bases at V and 2 bases at J, with 16 bases between. The CDR3 DNA reads TGTGCCAGCAGTCCCATCGAGGGGTCTGGCAATCAGCCCCAGCATTTT. It encodes CASSPIEGSGNQPQHF.

This sequence joins TRBV12-3 or TRBV12-4 and TRBJ2-6; D is unclear. Trimming took 5 bases from V and 1 from J, leaving 9 bases between them. There are 15 residues in the CDR3. CDR3 in DNA: TGTGCCAGCAGTCGCGACCGGTCTGGGGCCAACGTCCTGACTTTC. Its translation is CASSRDRSGANVLTF.

This clonotype has a count of ten or more. This chain links TRBV20-1 with TRBJ1-4; D possibly corresponds to TRBD1 (6 bases). CDR3 length: 13 amino acids. V shed 5 bases and J shed 8 bases, with 15 bases lying between them. Germline CDR1 reads DFQATT; CDR2 reads SNEGSKA (reference sequence). The CDR3 loop reads CSARRGGLEKLFF. The DNA of the CDR3 is TGCAGTGCTCGGCGGGGGGGCCTAGAAAAACTGTTTTTT.

This clonotype was detected a few times. V usage is TRBV7-9 and J usage is TRBJ2-2; D not certain. Germline V lookup: CDR1 SEHNR, CDR2 FQNEAQ (reference sequence). The CDR3 extends over 14 amino acids. V gave up 5 bases and J gave up 7 bases, with 14 bases separating them. The CDR3 DNA follows: TGTGCCAGCAGCAAGCAAGCTAGGAACGGGGAGCTGTTTTTT. Protein product: CASSKQARNGELFF.

This clonotype turned up a few times. The V and J genes are TRBV9 and TRBJ2-1, with a tentative D call TRBD2 (6 bases). Trimming pared 3 bases from V and 9 bases from J, leaving 22 bases between. The CDR3 sequence is 16 residues long. CDR1 and CDR2 from the germline V gene are SGDLS and YYNGEE. The CDR3 bases are TGTGCCAGCAGCGCCACCGGGGGAGGTCTAGATCGTGAGCAGTTCTTC. This codes for CASSATGGGLDREQFF.

The chain uses TRBV28 and TRBJ1-1, with 11 nucleotides matching TRBD1. Trimming took 4 bases from V and 2 from J; bases not matched to a gene: 9. The CDR3 consists of 17 residues. Germline assignment: CDR1 MDHEN and CDR2 SYDVKM. The CDR3 reads CASSSPGQGDGNTEAFF. CDR3 nucleotide sequence: TGTGCCAGCAGTTCTCCGGGACAGGGGGATGGAAACACTGAAGCTTTCTTT.

The chain is built from TRBV24-1 and TRBJ1-5, with TRBD1 identical over 7 bases. Germline values: CDR1 KGHDR, CDR2 SFDVKD. CDR3 length equals 15 residues. Losses at the gene ends were 7 bases for V and 6 bases for J; bases not matched to a gene: 11. The CDR3 protein is CATSSDRDRGQPQHF. As DNA, the CDR3 is TGTGCCACCAGCTCCGACAGGGATCGCGGTCAGCCCCAGCATTTT.

The rearrangement links TRBV4-2 to TRBJ1-4; D possibly corresponds to TRBD1 (5 bases). Trimming pared 4 bases from V and 12 bases from J, leaving 12 bases between. The length of the CDR3 is 12 residues. The germline V gene has CDR1 LGHNA and CDR2 YNFKEQ. This CDR3 is CASSPLGQELFF. CDR3 sequence (DNA): TGTGCCAGCAGCCCTTTGGGGCAGGAACTGTTTTTT.

The chain is built from TRBV3-1 and TRBJ1-2; 7 nucleotides line up with TRBD1. CDR3 length equals 15 residues. Germline loops: CDR1 LGHDT, CDR2 YNNKEL (reference sequence). Trimming at V came to 5 bases and at J to 0 bases, leaving 6 bases not matched to a gene. The CDR3 loop is CASSIQGGANYGYTF. CDR3 DNA sequence: TGTGCCAGCAGCATTCAGGGGGGAGCTAACTATGGCTACACCTTC.

The chain is built from TRBV14 and TRBJ2-5; 11 nucleotides agree with TRBD2. The germline gives CDR1 SGHDN, CDR2 FVKESK. V gave up 2 bases and J gave up 9 bases; unmatched junction bases: 8. CDR3 size: 15 residues. CDR3 nucleotides: TGTGCCAGCAGCCAAACTAGCGGGGGCGCGAGGGCCCAGTACTTC. It codes for CASSQTSGGARAQYF. Full variable domain (missing parts from reference TRBV14 and TRBJ2-5): EAGVTQFPSHSVIEKGQTVTLRCDPISGHDNLYWYRRVMGKEIKFLLHFVKESKQDESGMPNNRFLAERTGGTYSTLKVQPAELEDSGVYFCASSQTSGGARAQYFGPGTRLLVL.

This clonotype came up a few times. The chain employs TRBV7-9 and TRBJ2-4, with 8 bases lining up with TRBD1. J was trimmed by 1 base and V by 5 bases; bases with no gene match: 7. The germline gives CDR1 SEHNR, CDR2 FQNEAQ (reference sequence). CDR3 length: 16 residues. This CDR3 reads CASSRGQGLAKNIQYF. Written as DNA, the CDR3 is TGTGCCAGCAGCCGCGGACAGGGACTGGCCAAAAACATTCAGTACTTC.

The table lists this clonotype with many counts. V is TRBV11-2 and J is TRBJ2-7; weak D call: TRBD1 (6 bases). V lost 7 bases and J 0 bases, leaving 25 bases between the germline ends. CDR3 length equals 18 residues. The germline CDR1 and CDR2 sequences are SGHAT and FQNNGV. The CDR3 protein is CASILNLLQGRSSYEQYF. In DNA form, the CDR3 reads TGTGCCAGCATCCTTAACCTCCTCCAGGGGCGTTCCTCCTACGAGCAGTACTTC.

This clonotype was observed at least ten times. The genes are TRBV5-1 and TRBJ2-7; possible D gene TRBD2, 7 bases. The ends were cut back, 6 bases at V and 6 bases at J, with 16 bases in the middle. The CDR3 is 13 amino acids. The germline gives CDR1 SGHRS, CDR2 YFSETQ. CDR3 protein: CASKVGGQSEQYF. In DNA, the CDR3 is TGCGCCAGCAAAGTCGGGGGGCAAAGCGAGCAGTACTTC. The whole variable domain, remainder taken from reference TRBV5-1 and TRBJ2-7, is KAGVTQTPRYLIKTRGQQVTLSCSPISGHRSVSWYQQTPGQGLQFLFEYFSETQRNKGNFPGRFSGRQFSNSRSEMNVSTLELGDSALYLCASKVGGQSEQYFGPGTRLTVT.

In its sample, this clonotype was seen a few times. The chain has TRBV6-1 and TRBJ2-5; 9 bases align to TRBD2. Looked up from germline, CDR1 is MNHNS and CDR2 is SASEGT. The V segment lost 7 bases and the J segment 2 bases; nucleotides outside the gene matches: 5. CDR3 size: 14 residues. CDR3: CASIIAGVQETQYF. The CDR3, as DNA: TGTGCCAGCATCATAGCGGGGGTGCAAGAGACCCAGTACTTC.

This clonotype was picked up many times. The chain combines TRBV7-9 with TRBJ2-3; D remains unclear. The CDR3 covers 14 residues. In germline, CDR1 is SEHNR, CDR2 FQNEAQ (reference sequence). With 6 bases removed from V and 2 bases from J, the gap between germline ends came to 12 bases. The CDR3 DNA is TGTGCCAGCAGGTTGTCTGGGAACACAGATACGCAGTATTTT. Amino acids: CASRLSGNTDTQYF.

This clonotype was picked up one time. V usage is TRBV27 and J usage is TRBJ2-2; TRBD2 agrees at 9 bases. There are 14 residues in the CDR3. The J segment lost 6 bases and the V segment lost 5 bases, leaving 4 bases of the junction unmatched. Germline CDR1 reads MNHEY; CDR2 reads SMNVEV (reference sequence). Here the CDR3 reads CASSPTSGPGELFF. The CDR3, as DNA: TGTGCCAGCAGTCCTACTAGCGGGCCCGGGGAGCTGTTTTTT.

The chain couples TRBV3-1 to TRBJ2-1; the match to TRBD1 covers 8 bases. Per the germline V gene, CDR1 is LGHDT and CDR2 is YNNKEL (reference sequence). The J segment lost 12 bases and the V segment lost 1 base, leaving 14 bases of the junction unmatched. This CDR3 has 16 amino acids. The CDR3 DNA reads as TGTGCCAGCAGCCAAGGGACAGGGAAATCCCTTCTAGGGCAGTTCTTC. Its translation is CASSQGTGKSLLGQFF.

Ten or more counts support this clonotype. The chain's CDR3 is CASSISGTASYEQYF. The CDR3 coding sequence is TGCGCCAGCAGCATCTCCGGGACGGCCTCCTACGAGCAGTACTTC. This chain joins TRBV5-1 and TRBJ2-7, with D tentatively TRBD1 or TRBD2 (5 bases each). Germline CDR1 is SGHRS and CDR2 is YFSETQ. The V and J ends lost 4 bases and 0 bases respectively, with 14 bases between them. The CDR3 is 15 amino acids.

This clonotype was detected a few times. CDR3 region: CASSVGTSPYTGELFF. The CDR3 nucleotides read TGTGCCAGCAGCGTCGGGACATCTCCCTACACCGGGGAGCTGTTTTTT. This chain links TRBV2 with TRBJ2-2, with D perhaps matching TRBD1 (6 bases). The CDR3 is 16 residues long. The germline V gene encodes CDR1 SNHLY and CDR2 FYNNEI. V dropped 6 bases and J dropped 3 bases, with 17 bases sitting between them.